This T cell receptor (beta chain) was captured in a study of T cell responses to AZD1222 COVID-19 vaccine. Study background: Doses given second, at about 4 or about 12 weeks, were pooled. Findings and limits, study-wide: Reports say nearly half of spike-specific TCRs go after unmutated variant regions. There were repertoire samples only from the period after the peak T cell response. Only six individuals given AZD1222 were seropositive at baseline.

Of note for this clone: Its antigen is undetermined. The same CDR3 arises from other DNA sequences in this sample as well.

Trimming cost V 6 bases and J 5 bases, with 6 bases left between them. This CDR3 has 11 amino acids. Germline V lookup: CDR1 MDHEN, CDR2 SYDVKM. The method was immunoSEQ multiplex PCR; TCRdb's version includes in-frame clones alone and lacks a portion of them. The sample lists 200,000 to 300,000 clones, just over 90% occurring once. This clonotype was sampled from an adult in good health. Material: peripheral blood, obtained on day 0 of AZD1222 vaccination. V is TRBV28 and J is TRBJ2-3; D not resolved. CDR3 region: CASSLGDTQYF. The CDR3 DNA reads as TGTGCCAGCAGCCTCGGAGATACGCAGTATTTT.